The clone carrying this T cell receptor (beta chain) was counted between two and nine times. The data belong to a study of PD-1 blockade in classical Hodgkin lymphoma. On the study more broadly: Patients were infused with nivolumab 3 mg/kg every 2 weeks.

Losses at the gene ends were 2 bases for V and 2 bases for J; bases not matched to a gene: 3. The germline V gene has CDR1 SGDLS and CDR2 YYNGEE. The CDR3 has 15 amino acids. Sequenced by immunoSEQ multiplex PCR; TCRdb stores in-frame clones only, minus some. The sample lists about 37,000 clones; 76% were seen once. All trial patients relapsed after autologous stem cell transplantation. Sample: peripheral blood mononuclear cells (PBMCs), taken before the second cycle of nivolumab. This sequence was found in a human donor with classical Hodgkin lymphoma. The chain couples TRBV9 to TRBJ1-2; 10 bases align to TRBD1. The CDR3 loop reads CASSVGTGDNYGYTF. For the CDR3, the DNA is TGTGCCAGCAGCGTGGGGACAGGGGACAACTATGGCTACACCTTC.